Each of the 27 T cell receptor beta chains below was sequenced from the same sample in a study of T-cell memory formation after mild COVID-19. Via MiXCR, TCRdb re-called the 5' RACE reads, giving one row per CDR3 protein. This table holds 200,000 to 250,000 distinct CDR3 sequences, around 10% found once. Sequencing was performed on PBMCs or a T cell subset sorted from them (not recorded which). The origin of the receptors is a man younger than 30 who had mild COVID-19 (a few samples of this study predate the infection). Cell type and time point are not known.

V gene TRBV20-1 combines with J gene TRBJ2-7; D ambiguous. The V gene's germline CDR1 is DFQATT and CDR2 SNEGSKA (reference sequence). Between the trimmed V and J ends, which lost 3 bases and 4 bases, there was a span of 16 bases. This CDR3 contains 14 residues. DNA of the CDR3: TGCAGTGCTAGGGCGTCCGGAGCCAAATACGAGCAGTACGTC. Translating it yields CSARASGAKYEQYV.

The sample holds a few counts of this clonotype. The chain recombines TRBV18 with TRBJ2-7; maybe TRBD2 (6 bases). CDR1 is KGHSH, CDR2 LQKENI, per germline. Trimming shortened V by 2 bases and J by 7 bases, and 18 bases separated the two germline ends. The CDR3 extends over 15 amino acids. The CDR3 loop reads CASSPTSRGSGEQYF. The CDR3 DNA sequence: TGTGCCAGCTCACCAACGAGTCGGGGCAGCGGGGAGCAGTACTTC.

This clonotype was seen only a few times. Here the CDR3 DNA reads TGTGCCAGCGCACGACAGGGGGCGGACTATGGCTACACCTTC. Translated, it gives CASARQGADYGYTF. V and J are TRBV7-2 and TRBJ1-2; 10 nucleotides line up with TRBD1. Trimming took 8 bases from V and 3 from J; bases not matched to a gene: 6. The CDR3 sequence is 14 residues long. Germline V lookup: CDR1 SGHTA, CDR2 FQGNSA.

The gene calls are TRBV20-1 and TRBJ2-5, with 12 bases identical to TRBD2. Trimming removed 3 bases from V and 5 bases from J; junction bases left unmatched: 10. This CDR3 is built from 16 residues. Germline loops: CDR1 DFQATT, CDR2 SNEGSKA (reference sequence). CDR3 sequence reads: CSARDPSGGAGETQYF. As DNA, the CDR3 is TGCAGTGCTAGGGACCCTAGCGGGGGGGCGGGTGAGACCCAGTACTTC.

There are a few counts of this clonotype. The rearrangement links TRBV5-1 to TRBJ1-4, with 7 bases fitting TRBD1. Looked up from germline, CDR1 is SGHRS and CDR2 is YFSETQ. With V trimmed by 0 bases and J by 7 bases, 6 bases remained unmatched. The CDR3 is made up of 15 amino acids. The CDR3 bases are TGCGCCAGCAGCTTGGGACAGGGCATCGGTGAAAAACTGTTTTTT. This encodes CASSLGQGIGEKLFF.

This clonotype was seen more than once but under ten times. This chain uses TRBV18 with TRBJ1-4; D not resolved. From germline, CDR1 is KGHSH and CDR2 LQKENI. Trimming shortened V by 3 bases and J by 6 bases, and 8 bases separated the two germline ends. This CDR3 is 13 amino acids long. CDR3 sequence: CASSPRVDEKLFF. The CDR3 DNA sequence: TGTGCCAGCTCACCGAGGGTGGATGAAAAACTGTTTTTT.

This chain uses TRBV15 with TRBJ1-1, with D possibly matching TRBD1 (5 bases). The ends were cut back, 0 bases at V and 0 bases at J, with 11 bases in the middle. CDR1 is LNHNV and CDR2 is YYDKDF in the germline V gene (reference sequence). CDR3 length equals 16 residues. The CDR3 is CATSRDEGNLNTEAFF. CDR3 DNA sequence: TGTGCCACCAGCAGAGATGAGGGGAACCTGAACACTGAAGCTTTCTTT.

This sequence joins TRBV7-2 and TRBJ2-3; 7 bases are shared with TRBD2. The CDR3 is 15 amino acids. The V segment lost 3 bases and the J segment 2 bases; nucleotides outside the gene matches: 5. Per the germline V gene, CDR1 is SGHTA and CDR2 is FQGNSA. The CDR3 region has the DNA TGTGCCAGCAGCTTTACCGGGGGGTACACAGATACGCAGTATTTT. Its translation: CASSFTGGYTDTQYF. The entire variable domain, with the rest obtained from reference TRBV7-2 and TRBJ2-3, is as follows: GAGVSQSPSNKVTEKGKDVELRCDPISGHTALYWYRQSLGQGLEFLIYFQGNSAPDKSGLPSDRFSAERTGGSVSTLTIQRTQQEDSAVYLCASSFTGGYTDTQYFGPGTRLTVL.

The table lists this clonotype with a few counts. The rearrangement joins TRBV6-5 to TRBJ2-1, with D maybe TRBD2 (5 bases). Germline lookup yields CDR1 MNHEY and CDR2 SVGAGI. The V end was cut by 6 bases, the J end by 3 bases, with 12 bases between. This CDR3 is built from 14 residues. CDR3 coding DNA: TGTGCCAGCAGAGTTACGGGGAGCTACAATGAGCAGTTCTTC. The encoded protein is CASRVTGSYNEQFF.

This clonotype showed up many times. This chain links TRBV10-3 with TRBJ1-5; 7 bases align to TRBD1. The CDR3 is made up of 15 amino acids. Germline CDR1 is ENHRY and CDR2 is SYGVKD. V was clipped by 0 bases and J by 2 bases; unmatched bases: 1. The CDR3 region is CAISESQGGNQPQHF. In DNA, the CDR3 is TGTGCCATCAGTGAGTCTCAGGGGGGCAATCAGCCCCAGCATTTT.

The chain couples TRBV5-1 to TRBJ2-2, with unresolved D. Germline CDR1 and CDR2: SGHRS and YFSETQ. This CDR3 is built from 12 residues. The V end was cut by 4 bases, the J end by 6 bases, with 7 bases between. The CDR3 loop is CASSVNSGELFF. The CDR3 coding sequence is TGCGCCAGCAGCGTGAATTCCGGGGAGCTGTTTTTT. Based on the CDR3 plus reference TRBV5-1 and TRBJ2-2, the full variable domain is KAGVTQTPRYLIKTRGQQVTLSCSPISGHRSVSWYQQTPGQGLQFLFEYFSETQRNKGNFPGRFSGRQFSNSRSEMNVSTLELGDSALYLCASSVNSGELFFGEGSRLTVL.

The chain carries TRBV20-1 and TRBJ1-4, with D perhaps matching TRBD1 (5 bases). V gave up 0 bases and J gave up 8 bases, with 10 bases separating them. The CDR3 sequence is 13 residues long. From germline, CDR1 is DFQATT and CDR2 SNEGSKA (reference sequence). Here the CDR3 DNA reads TGCAGTGCTAGAGAGCCGGGGGAGGAAAAACTGTTTTTT. Its protein is CSAREPGEEKLFF.

The chain recombines TRBV27 with TRBJ2-3; either TRBD1 or TRBD2 may fit D (6 bases each). The germline CDR1 and CDR2 sequences are MNHEY and SMNVEV (reference sequence). CDR3 size: 16 residues. Deletions cut 0 bases from V and 2 bases from J, with 12 bases between. The CDR3 coding sequence is TGTGCCAGCAGTTTATCGATTAGGGGGGCCACAGATACGCAGTATTTT. Its protein product is CASSLSIRGATDTQYF.

This clonotype was counted only a few times. This rearrangement joins TRBV2 to TRBJ2-2; D perhaps matches TRBD2 (6 bases). The CDR3 has 16 residues. V shed 8 bases and J shed 4 bases, with 20 bases lying between them. In germline, CDR1 is SNHLY, CDR2 FYNNEI. CDR3 bases: TGTGCCAGCCGGGAGAAACCAGGGATTCCCACCGGGGAGCTGTTTTTT. Amino acids: CASREKPGIPTGELFF.

In this sample, this clonotype turned up a few times. This chain links TRBV7-9 with TRBJ2-5; 7 bases are shared with TRBD1. This CDR3 spans 14 amino acids. With V trimmed by 6 bases and J by 5 bases, 9 bases remained unmatched. CDR1 and CDR2 (germline): SEHNR, FQNEAQ (reference sequence). In DNA form, the CDR3 reads TGTGCCAGCAGGGCGACAGGGACGGGGGAGACCCAGTACTTC. This encodes CASRATGTGETQYF.

A few counts support this clonotype. This sequence joins TRBV2 and TRBJ1-5; no clear D. CDR3 length: 14 residues. Per germline, CDR1 SNHLY and CDR2 FYNNEI. Between the trimmed V and J ends, which lost 3 bases and 7 bases, there was a span of 13 bases. The CDR3 loop reads CASSDRTETQPQHF. Here the CDR3 DNA reads TGTGCCAGCAGTGATAGGACGGAAACACAGCCCCAGCATTTT. The full variable domain, its missing parts supplied by reference TRBV2 and TRBJ1-5, is EPEVTQTPSHQVTQMGQEVILRCVPISNHLYFYWYRQILGQKVEFLVSFYNNEISEKSEIFDDQFSVERPDGSNFTLKIRSTKLEDSAMYFCASSDRTETQPQHFGDGTRLSIL.

The CDR3: CASRGTGEPQETQYF. The CDR3 DNA follows: TGTGCCAGCAGGGGGACAGGGGAGCCCCAAGAGACCCAGTACTTC. This rearrangement joins TRBV6-1 to TRBJ2-5, with 10 bases lining up with TRBD1. Germline CDR1 MNHNS, CDR2 SASEGT. This CDR3 spans 15 amino acids. V was pared by 6 bases and J by 1 base, with 5 bases of the junction left unmatched.

The genes are TRBV7-3 and TRBJ1-2; no firm D call. The CDR3 is 15 residues long. Germline lookup yields CDR1 SGHTA and CDR2 FQGTGA. The V end was cut by 5 bases, the J end by 2 bases, with 15 bases between. The CDR3 DNA follows: TGTGCCAGCAGCCCAGCGGGCGGACCCAACTATGGCTACACCTTC. Residues: CASSPAGGPNYGYTF.

The V gene is TRBV7-9, the J gene TRBJ2-1; 10 nucleotides match TRBD2. CDR1 and CDR2 from the germline V gene are SEHNR and FQNEAQ (reference sequence). CDR3 length: 14 residues. Unmatched junction bases numbered 0, after V lost 4 bases and J lost 3 bases. The CDR3 DNA reads TGTGCCAGCAGCTGGACTAGCGGCTACAATGAGCAGTTCTTC. The encoded protein is CASSWTSGYNEQFF.

Only a few counts were recorded for this clonotype. The chain couples TRBV12-3 or TRBV12-4 to TRBJ2-5; TRBD1 matches at 7 bases. V shed 1 base and J 11 bases; nucleotides not matched to a gene: 7. The CDR3 contains 13 residues. CDR3 region: CASSLEVGTAQYF. CDR3 DNA sequence: TGTGCCAGCAGTTTAGAAGTCGGGACAGCGCAGTACTTC.

The V call is TRBV12-3 or TRBV12-4, the J call TRBJ2-5; 11 positions agree with TRBD2. The CDR3 is 17 residues long. V dropped 1 base and J dropped 5; count of bases not matched to a gene: 9. The CDR3 coding sequence is TGTGCCAGCAGTTTAGGGGCTAGCGGGGGGTCAGGTGAGACCCAGTACTTC. It specifies CASSLGASGGSGETQYF.

This clonotype was recorded many times. V usage is TRBV5-1 and J usage is TRBJ2-5, with D possibly matching TRBD1 (5 bases). Germline V gene data show CDR1 as SGHRS and CDR2 as YFSETQ. The CDR3 has 17 residues. The germline V and J ends were trimmed by 0 bases and 1 base, with 16 bases remaining between them. CDR3 nucleotides: TGCGCCAGCAGCTTGGATGCGGCAGGGCTCCTCCAAGAGACCCAGTACTTC. Translation gives CASSLDAAGLLQETQYF.

This clonotype was recorded a few times. This chain connects TRBV9 to TRBJ2-2; D gene ambiguous. Germline lookup yields CDR1 SGDLS and CDR2 YYNGEE. The CDR3 contains 13 residues. Trimming pared 4 bases from V and 2 bases from J, leaving 6 bases between. CDR3 residues: CASSTFNTGELFF. The CDR3 DNA follows: TGTGCCAGCAGCACTTTTAACACCGGGGAGCTGTTTTTT.

In its sample, this clonotype was seen many times. A junction end diverges from the germline sequence, so it may reflect a read error. V is TRBV5-1 and J is TRBJ2-5, with TRBD2 matching 13 bases. Germline CDR1 reads SGHRS; CDR2 reads YFSETQ. The CDR3 has 14 amino acids. The CDR3 sequence is CASSLGLAGETQYF. For the CDR3, the DNA is TGTGCCAGCAGTTTGGGACTAGCGGGGGAGACCCAGTACTTC.

The V gene is TRBV5-1, the J gene TRBJ2-2, with a weak D call TRBD1 (5 bases). The CDR3 totals 13 residues. Trimming took 4 bases from V and 6 from J, leaving 10 bases between them. Germline values: CDR1 SGHRS, CDR2 YFSETQ. CDR3 in amino acids: CASSGASAGELFF. The CDR3 DNA reads TGCGCCAGCAGCGGGGCTTCGGCCGGGGAGCTGTTTTTT.

V is TRBV6-5 and J is TRBJ1-2; no clear D gene. The length of the CDR3 is 13 residues. Germline V gene lookup returns CDR1 MNHEY and CDR2 SVGAGI. Deletions cut 5 bases from V and 1 base from J, with 8 bases between. The CDR3 nucleotides read TGTGCCAGCAGTGGCGGACTTAACTATGGCTACACCTTC. It codes for CASSGGLNYGYTF.

This clonotype turned up a few times. This chain uses TRBV9 with TRBJ1-1, with D unclear. Trimming shortened V by 4 bases and J by 2 bases, and 18 bases separated the two germline ends. The CDR3 has 16 amino acids. Germline CDR1 and CDR2: SGDLS and YYNGEE. The CDR3 is CASSLRPWQKNTEAFF. The DNA of the CDR3 is TGTGCCAGCAGCCTCCGCCCCTGGCAGAAAAACACTGAAGCTTTCTTT.